This T cell receptor (beta chain) emerged from a study of vaccination effects on CD4 cells after COVID-19. About the research overall: Relative to the second dose, post-vaccine samples were obtained a median of 72 days later.

Sequencing followed a ViraFEST assay step that expanded antigen-specific CD4+ T cells with viral peptide pools. CD4+ T cell isolation took place after more than eight days of culture. All study participants received two doses of BNT162b2 or mRNA-1273 vaccine. Profiled with immunoSEQ multiplex PCR; TCRdb holds only in-frame clones, not every one. The sample records about 13,000 clones, over 60% being singletons. Study-level findings and limits: The study dataset contains few convalescent patients and includes no early post-infection timepoints. Pronounced clonal contraction occurred in clones induced by infection and by vaccine late after vaccination. Cross-reactivity with common cold coronaviruses was shown by only 1 of 255 vaccine-induced clones in healthy vaccinees.

J was trimmed by 2 bases and V by 1 base; bases with no gene match: 4. This CDR3 is 15 amino acids long. CDR1 is LGHDT and CDR2 is YNNKEL in the germline V gene (reference sequence). The count of this clone is one. Antigen: not known. Material: CD4+ T cells from PBMCs cultured with SARS-CoV-2 spike peptides, obtained after COVID-19 vaccination. This TCR was sampled from a human donor who received a COVID-19 vaccine. The chain couples TRBV3-1 (or the pseudogene TRBV3-2) to TRBJ1-1; 7 bases map to TRBD1. CDR3 region: CASSQVGGLNTEAFF. Written as DNA, the CDR3 is TGTGCCAGCAGCCAAGTAGGGGGCTTAAACACTGAAGCTTTCTTT.